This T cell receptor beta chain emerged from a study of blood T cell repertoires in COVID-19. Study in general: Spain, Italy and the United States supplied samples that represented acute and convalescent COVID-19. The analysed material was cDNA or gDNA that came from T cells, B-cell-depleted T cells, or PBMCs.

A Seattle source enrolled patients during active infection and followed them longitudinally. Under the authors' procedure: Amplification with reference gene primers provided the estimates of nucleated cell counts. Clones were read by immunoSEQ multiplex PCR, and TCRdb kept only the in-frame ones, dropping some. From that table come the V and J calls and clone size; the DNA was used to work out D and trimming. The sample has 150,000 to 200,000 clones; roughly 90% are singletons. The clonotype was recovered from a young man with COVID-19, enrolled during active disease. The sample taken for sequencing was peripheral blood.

The CDR3 DNA is TGTGCCAGTAGTATTGGACACCGCTACGAGCAGTACTTC. It specifies CASSIGHRYEQYF. The chain recombines TRBV19 with TRBJ2-7; a weak D match, TRBD1 (5 bases). Trimming shortened V by 3 bases and J by 3 bases, and 9 bases separated the two germline ends. CDR1 and CDR2 (germline): LNHDA, SQIVND (reference sequence). CDR3 size: 13 residues.